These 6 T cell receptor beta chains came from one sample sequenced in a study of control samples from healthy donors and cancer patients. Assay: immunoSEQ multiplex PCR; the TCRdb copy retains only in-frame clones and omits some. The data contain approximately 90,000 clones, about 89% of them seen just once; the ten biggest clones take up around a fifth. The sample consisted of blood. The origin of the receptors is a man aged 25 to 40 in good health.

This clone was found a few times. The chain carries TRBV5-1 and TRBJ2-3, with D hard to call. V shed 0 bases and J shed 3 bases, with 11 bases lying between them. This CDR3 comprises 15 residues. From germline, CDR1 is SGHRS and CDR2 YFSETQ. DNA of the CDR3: TGCGCCAGCAGCTTGGGGCAGATTGAAACAGATACGCAGTATTTT. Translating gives CASSLGQIETDTQYF.

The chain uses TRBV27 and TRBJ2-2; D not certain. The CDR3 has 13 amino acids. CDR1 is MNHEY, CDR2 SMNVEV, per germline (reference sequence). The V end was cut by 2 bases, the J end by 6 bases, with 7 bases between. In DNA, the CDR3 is TGTGCCAGCAGTTTAACCGGTGCCGGGGAGCTGTTTTTT. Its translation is CASSLTGAGELFF.

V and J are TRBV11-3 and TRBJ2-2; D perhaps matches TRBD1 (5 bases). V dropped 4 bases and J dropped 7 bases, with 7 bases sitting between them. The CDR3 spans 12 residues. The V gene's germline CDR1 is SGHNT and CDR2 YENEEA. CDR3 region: CASSSRVGELFF. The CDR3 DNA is TGTGCCAGCAGCTCCAGGGTCGGGGAGCTGTTTTTT.

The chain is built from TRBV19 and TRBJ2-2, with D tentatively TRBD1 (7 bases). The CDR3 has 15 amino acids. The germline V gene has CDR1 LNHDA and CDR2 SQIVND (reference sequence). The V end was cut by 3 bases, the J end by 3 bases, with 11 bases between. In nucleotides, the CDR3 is TGTGCCAGTAGTATCACAGGGGACTACACCGGGGAGCTGTTTTTT. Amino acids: CASSITGDYTGELFF.

In nucleotides, the CDR3 is TGTGCCAGCAGCTTAGACACAAGGGAAGGGTTCTTC. It is translated as CASSLDTREGFF. The rearrangement uses TRBV7-9 and TRBJ2-1; D ambiguous. From germline, CDR1 is SEHNR and CDR2 FQNEAQ (reference sequence). V lost 1 base, J lost 15 bases, and 13 bases lay in between. The CDR3 has 12 residues.

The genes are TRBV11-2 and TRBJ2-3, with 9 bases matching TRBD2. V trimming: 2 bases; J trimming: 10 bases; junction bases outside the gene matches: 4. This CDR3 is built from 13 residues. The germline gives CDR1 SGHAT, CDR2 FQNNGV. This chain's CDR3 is CASSLLPSGAQYF. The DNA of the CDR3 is TGTGCCAGCAGCTTACTGCCTAGCGGGGCGCAGTATTTT.